Given below is one T cell receptor beta chain in context. Antigen unknown. Both TRBC1 and TRBC2 were covered by a beta constant-region primer of two equimolar oligonucleotides. Nested alpha and beta constant-region primers with the SP2 primer drove four PCR rounds on ligated cDNA. A single record per CDR3 protein comes from TCRdb applying MiXCR to the UMI-ligation and nested PCR reads. The data hold 120,000 to 150,000 distinct CDR3 sequences, with 22% observed a single time. CD4+ T cell IFNgamma after overnight CMV lysate exposure gave donor CMV status. CD8 T cells were positively selected from what remained after CD4 positive selection. Cells stained for CD3, CD4, CD8, CD45RA and CD27 were sorted into four subsets. This sample stems from a study of naive and memory T cell subsets. Study-wide findings and caveats: Especially in CD8 cells, naive repertoires contained a few larger clonotypes, possibly CD45RA-re-expressing memory cells.

The CDR3 covers 16 residues. Deletions cut 8 bases from V and 7 bases from J, with 24 bases between. Germline loops: CDR1 LNHDA, CDR2 SQIVND (reference sequence). Sequenced material: naive CD4+ T cells from blood. The gene calls are TRBV19 and TRBJ1-5, with unresolved D. The sequence was collected from a human donor in good health. The CDR3 spells CASSTTHELLGQPQHF. CDR3 nucleotide sequence: TGTGCCAGTTCTACCACGCACGAACTTTTGGGGCAGCCCCAGCATTTT.